This record looks at one T cell receptor beta chain sequence and its context. What it binds is unknown. The CDR3 loop spans 12 amino acids. V shed 5 bases and J 7 bases; nucleotides not matched to a gene: 2. CDR1 is SGHNT, CDR2 YENEEA, per germline. The sample is drawn from a study of T cell responses to AZD1222 COVID-19 vaccine. General study findings and limits: Spike-specific TCRs gained breadth and depth after people received two AZD1222 doses. Only 5 or 6 people who got AZD1222 tested seropositive at baseline.

The protocol was immunoSEQ multiplex PCR, while the TCRdb copy is restricted to in-frame clones and leaves out a portion. The sample holds approximately 150,000 clones, roughly nine tenths seen once. This TCR came from an adult who received the AZD1222 COVID-19 vaccine. This chain connects TRBV11-3 to TRBJ2-5; 9 bases match TRBD1. The source material was peripheral blood, sampled 28 days after the second AZD1222 dose. The CDR3 sequence: CASSGDRATQYF. DNA for the CDR3: TGTGCCAGCAGCGGGGACAGGGCGACCCAGTACTTC.